These 13 T cell receptor beta chains were all obtained from the same sample, sequenced in a study of PD-1 blockade in classical Hodgkin lymphoma. Time point in this sample: cycle 4 day 1 (C4D1), after less than seven weeks of nivolumab. All patients relapsed after autologous stem cell transplantation, and brentuximab vedotin exposure varied. Libraries were prepared by immunoSEQ multiplex PCR; TCRdb keeps only in-frame clonotypes and omits some of them. Of 50,000 to 65,000 clones in the sample, roughly 92% were seen once. Sequenced material: peripheral blood mononuclear cells (PBMCs), taken before the fourth cycle of nivolumab. The receptors stem from a human donor with classical Hodgkin lymphoma.

This rearrangement joins TRBV27 to TRBJ2-7; possible D gene TRBD1, 5 bases. V shed 3 bases and J shed 2 bases, with 11 bases lying between them. The length of the CDR3 is 14 residues. CDR1 is MNHEY, CDR2 SMNVEV, per germline (reference sequence). For the CDR3, the DNA is TGTGCCAGCAGTTTTGGACAACTCCCCTACGAGCAGTACTTC. Protein: CASSFGQLPYEQYF.

This chain links TRBV29-1 with TRBJ2-1; 9 bases match TRBD2. Germline V gives CDR1 SQVTM, CDR2 ANQGSEA. V was pared by 5 bases and J by 5 bases, with 4 bases of the junction left unmatched. The CDR3 has 13 residues. In DNA form, the CDR3 reads TGCAGCGTTATAGCGGGAGCGAACAATGAGCAGTTCTTC. Translating gives CSVIAGANNEQFF.

This chain links TRBV19 with TRBJ1-1, with 7 bases aligning to TRBD1. This CDR3 has 14 amino acids. The ends lost 4 bases at V and 0 bases at J; junction bases unmatched: 2. The germline gives CDR1 LNHDA, CDR2 SQIVND (reference sequence). In DNA form, the CDR3 reads TGTGCCAGTAGTAGCGGGACAGTGAACACTGAAGCTTTCTTT. It encodes CASSSGTVNTEAFF.

Concerning this clone: The same CDR3 is also encoded by other DNA sequences in this sample. The rearrangement links TRBV7-9 to TRBJ2-7; D unclear. There are 14 residues in the CDR3. Germline CDR1 SEHNR, CDR2 FQNEAQ (reference sequence). Trimming removed 0 bases from V and 2 bases from J, with 8 bases in between. The CDR3 nucleotides read TGTGCCAGCAGCTTAGCTGGGTCCCCCTACGAGCAGTACTTC. This sequence encodes CASSLAGSPYEQYF.

Points on this clone: Other DNA sequences within the sample encode an identical CDR3. This chain links TRBV5-1 with TRBJ1-1; TRBD1 might be the D (6 bases). Per the germline V gene, CDR1 is SGHRS and CDR2 is YFSETQ. Trimming shortened V by 4 bases and J by 1 base, and 11 bases separated the two germline ends. The CDR3 runs 14 residues. The CDR3 sequence is CASSSGQPNTEAFF. The DNA of the CDR3 is TGCGCCAGCAGCAGTGGACAGCCGAACACTGAAGCTTTCTTT.

Remarks on this clone: This CDR3 is also generated by other DNA sequences in the sample. The rearrangement uses TRBV5-1 and TRBJ2-7; 9 nucleotides align to TRBD2. CDR3 length equals 14 residues. Trimming at V came to 2 bases and at J to 3 bases, leaving 3 bases not matched to a gene. The germline V gene has CDR1 SGHRS and CDR2 YFSETQ. As DNA, the CDR3 is TGCGCCAGCAGCTTTCTAGCGGGGAACTACGAGCAGTACTTC. Its translation: CASSFLAGNYEQYF.

The V gene is TRBV6-6, the J gene TRBJ2-7; TRBD2 matches 11 bases. CDR3 size: 16 residues. Looked up from germline, CDR1 is MNHNY and CDR2 is SVGAGI (reference sequence). Trimming at V came to 6 bases and at J to 7 bases, leaving 14 bases not matched to a gene. CDR3 in DNA: TGTGCCAGCAGCCCAAGACTAGCGGGGCGGAAATGGGAGCAGTACTTC. It is translated as CASSPRLAGRKWEQYF.

V and J are TRBV6-5 and TRBJ1-1; TRBD1 might be the D (5 bases). This CDR3 has 15 residues. V was trimmed by 0 bases and J by 1 base, leaving 9 bases between them. Germline CDR1 MNHEY, CDR2 SVGAGI. CDR3 coding DNA: TGTGCCAGCAGTTACTCAATGGGGGGGAACACTGAAGCTTTCTTT. Its protein is CASSYSMGGNTEAFF.

The chain combines TRBV29-1 with TRBJ2-7; TRBD2 matches 9 bases. V shed 7 bases and J 2 bases; nucleotides not matched to a gene: 9. Germline V lookup: CDR1 SQVTM, CDR2 ANQGSEA. The CDR3 loop spans 14 amino acids. The CDR3 reads CSAKSTSGPYEQYF. CDR3 in DNA: TGCAGCGCCAAGTCCACTAGCGGGCCCTACGAGCAGTACTTC.

The rearrangement uses TRBV7-2 and TRBJ2-4; D is uncertain. The V and J ends lost 5 bases and 15 bases respectively, with 14 bases between them. CDR1 is SGHTA and CDR2 is FQGNSA in the germline V gene. The CDR3 has 11 amino acids. The CDR3 reads CASSPRSNLYF. CDR3 DNA sequence: TGTGCCAGCAGCCCCCGATCGAATTTGTACTTC.

The J gene is TRBJ2-7, the V gene TRBV2; tentatively, D is TRBD1 (5 bases). Germline V gives CDR1 SNHLY, CDR2 FYNNEI. This CDR3 has 14 amino acids. V shed 3 bases and J shed 3 bases, with 12 bases lying between them. CDR3 amino acids: CASSEGRDYYEQYF. For the CDR3, the DNA is TGTGCCAGCAGTGAGGGCAGGGATTACTACGAGCAGTACTTC.

The chain has TRBV7-9 and TRBJ2-7; 10 bases are a match to TRBD2. The CDR3 spans 15 residues. Germline CDR1 is SEHNR and CDR2 is FQNEAQ (reference sequence). The trim removed 1 base at V and 7 bases at J, leaving 7 bases unmatched. CDR3 coding DNA: TGTGCCAGCAGCTTAGAGCGGGAGGGCCGTTATGAGCAGTACTTC. Its translation is CASSLEREGRYEQYF. The entire variable domain, with the rest obtained from reference TRBV7-9 and TRBJ2-7, is as follows: DTGVSQNPRHKITKRGQNVTFRCDPISEHNRLYWYRQTLGQGPEFLTYFQNEAQLEKSRLLSDRFSAERPKGSFSTLEIQRTEQGDSAMYLCASSLEREGRYEQYFGPGTRLTVT.

There are a few counts of this clone. The chain employs TRBV10-3 and TRBJ1-1, with D possibly being TRBD1 (6 bases). CDR3 size: 15 residues. The germline CDR1 and CDR2 sequences are ENHRY and SYGVKD. The V gene lost 5 bases and the J gene lost 0 bases, with 13 bases spanning the gap. CDR3 nucleotides: TGTGCCATCAGTCCCGGGACATTCATGAACACTGAAGCTTTCTTT. The encoded protein is CAISPGTFMNTEAFF.